The 19 T cell receptor beta chains below were found in one sample sequenced in a study of blood T cells in healthy people across ages. The use of a sample-barcoded 5' primer and a J-beta primer mix characterized a second PCR of about 7 to 12 cycles. TCRdb called the 5' RACE reads again in MiXCR, with one record for every CDR3 protein. The table has over 950,000 distinct CDR3 sequences, 45% to 60% seen once. Sequenced: blood. The source of these receptors is a woman aged 55-70 years in good health.

This clonotype was observed a handful of times. The chain couples TRBV12-3 or TRBV12-4 to TRBJ2-2; D possibly corresponds to TRBD2 (6 bases). V was cut by 0 bases and J by 5 bases, with 7 bases left in between. This CDR3 is built from 14 residues. The CDR3 nucleotides are TGTGCCAGCAGTTTAGCAGGGAGGACCGGGGAGCTGTTTTTT. It specifies CASSLAGRTGELFF.

The table lists this clonotype with a count of one. This chain joins TRBV7-2 and TRBJ2-1; TRBD2 matches 7 bases. Germline CDR1 SGHTA, CDR2 FQGNSA. With V trimmed by 3 bases and J by 6 bases, 14 bases remained unmatched. The CDR3 is made up of 17 amino acids. This CDR3 is CASSLYPLAVGPNEQFF. CDR3 DNA: TGTGCCAGCAGCTTGTATCCTCTAGCGGTCGGCCCCAATGAGCAGTTCTTC. Full variable domain (remainder filled in from reference TRBV7-2 and TRBJ2-1): GAGVSQSPSNKVTEKGKDVELRCDPISGHTALYWYRQSLGQGLEFLIYFQGNSAPDKSGLPSDRFSAERTGGSVSTLTIQRTQQEDSAVYLCASSLYPLAVGPNEQFFGPGTRLTVL.

The chain employs TRBV13 and TRBJ2-1; a possible D gene is TRBD2 (5 bases). The V end was cut by 5 bases, the J end by 6 bases, with 17 bases between. Germline CDR1 reads PRHDT; CDR2 reads FYEKMQ (reference sequence). The CDR3 is 15 amino acids. CDR3 sequence reads: CASSRGSFSVNEQFF. The CDR3 DNA follows: TGTGCCAGCAGCCGGGGAAGTTTCTCGGTCAATGAGCAGTTCTTC.

The chain employs TRBV7-3 and TRBJ1-6; TRBD1 aligns across 8 bases. The V gene's germline CDR1 is SGHTA and CDR2 FQGTGA. J gave up 10 bases and V 6 bases, and 5 bases lay outside the gene matches. CDR3 size: 13 residues. The CDR3 loop reads CASSVTGESPLHF. Written as DNA, the CDR3 is TGTGCCAGCAGTGTGACAGGGGAGTCACCCCTCCACTTT.

This clonotype was counted between two and nine times. The rearrangement uses TRBV4-3 and TRBJ1-6; D not certain. CDR1 and CDR2 (germline): LGHNA, YSLEER. The length of the CDR3 is 14 residues. The germline V and J ends were trimmed by 0 bases and 6 bases, with 6 bases remaining between them. In DNA form, the CDR3 reads TGCGCCAGCAGCCAAGATTGGGCTAATTCACCCCTCCACTTT. The encoded protein is CASSQDWANSPLHF.

V gene TRBV3-1 combines with J gene TRBJ2-5, with 7 bases that match TRBD2. The assigned J gene may be wrong: the sequence end matches TRBJ2-7 better. This CDR3 contains 17 residues. Germline lookup yields CDR1 LGHDT and CDR2 YNNKEL (reference sequence). The CDR3 is CASSQVPLADILNEQYF. DNA of the CDR3: TGTGCCAGCAGCCAGGTTCCCCTAGCGGATATCCTAAACGAGCAGTACTTC.

V and J are TRBV28 and TRBJ1-5, with TRBD1 as a possible D gene (6 bases). CDR1 and CDR2 (germline): MDHEN, SYDVKM. Trimming removed 5 bases from V and 6 bases from J, with 23 bases in between. The CDR3 is 17 amino acids. CDR3 DNA sequence: TGTGCCAGCAGTCACCCTTCGCAGGGGTGGGCGAGTCAGCCCCAGCATTTT. Residues: CASSHPSQGWASQPQHF.

This clonotype has a single count. The rearrangement uses TRBV20-1 and TRBJ1-6; D gene ambiguous. Germline values: CDR1 DFQATT, CDR2 SNEGSKA (reference sequence). Trimming took off 0 bases at V and 6 bases at J, with 15 bases between the two ends. This CDR3 has 16 amino acids. The CDR3 DNA reads TGCAGTGCTAGAGATAGGGCGTTGGCCAGTAATTCACCCCTCCACTTT. This codes for CSARDRALASNSPLHF.

V and J are TRBV28 and TRBJ1-2; D might be TRBD1 (5 bases). CDR3 length: 12 amino acids. Deletions cut 10 bases from V and 2 bases from J, with 11 bases between. Germline V gene sequence: CDR1 MDHEN, CDR2 SYDVKM. The CDR3 DNA sequence: TGTGCCACCCAGGGAGAGAACTATGGCTACACCTTC. The encoded protein is CATQGENYGYTF.

V and J are TRBV3-1 and TRBJ1-2, with D possibly matching TRBD1 (6 bases). This CDR3 comprises 13 residues. The germline V and J ends were trimmed by 0 bases and 7 bases, with 9 bases remaining between them. Germline values: CDR1 LGHDT, CDR2 YNNKEL (reference sequence). Here the CDR3 reads CASSQEQGLGYTF. CDR3 nucleotide sequence: TGTGCCAGCAGCCAAGAGCAGGGGCTTGGCTACACCTTC. The whole variable domain, filled in from reference TRBV3-1 and TRBJ1-2, reads DTAVSQTPKYLVTQMGNDKSIKCEQNLGHDTMYWYKQDSKKFLKIMFSYNNKELIINETVPNRFSPKSPDKAHLNLHINSLELGDSAVYFCASSQEQGLGYTFGSGTRLTVV.

The chain links TRBV5-5 to TRBJ2-1; D not resolved. Germline CDR1 reads SGHKS; CDR2 reads YYEKEE (reference sequence). V lost 4 bases, J lost 10 bases, and 12 bases lay in between. The CDR3 length is 12 residues. CDR3 region: CASSTKAREQFF. CDR3 DNA: TGTGCCAGCAGCACCAAGGCGAGGGAGCAGTTCTTC.

The chain has TRBV7-2 and TRBJ2-3; TRBD1 matches at 9 bases. This CDR3 has 15 amino acids. Germline V gene data show CDR1 as SGHTA and CDR2 as FQGNSA. Unmatched junction bases numbered 8, after V lost 7 bases and J lost 3 bases. As DNA, the CDR3 is TGTGCCAGCAACCAACAGGGGGCAAGGACAGATACGCAGTATTTT. Translating gives CASNQQGARTDTQYF.

The chain combines TRBV7-9 with TRBJ1-1; D is perhaps TRBD1 (5 bases). Germline loops: CDR1 SEHNR, CDR2 FQNEAQ (reference sequence). Trimming took 3 bases from V and 2 from J, leaving 10 bases between them. CDR3 size: 14 residues. CDR3 in DNA: TGTGCCAGCAGCTTTCTTCAGGGAAACACTGAAGCTTTCTTT. Protein sequence: CASSFLQGNTEAFF.

The chain joins TRBV6-5 to TRBJ2-2; TRBD2 is a possible D gene (6 bases). With 2 bases removed from V and 8 bases from J, the gap between germline ends came to 15 bases. Germline V gene sequence: CDR1 MNHEY, CDR2 SVGAGI. CDR3 length: 15 amino acids. CDR3 bases: TGTGCCAGCAGTTACGGGCGGGGAGTCGGTGGGGAGCTGTTTTTT. Translation: CASSYGRGVGGELFF.

The chain uses TRBV27 and TRBJ2-1; D unresolved. The CDR3 is 13 residues long. V was shortened by 0 bases and J by 10 bases, with 10 bases between the two germline ends. Per the germline V gene, CDR1 is MNHEY and CDR2 is SMNVEV (reference sequence). CDR3 residues: CASSLSLAREQFF. DNA of the CDR3: TGTGCCAGCAGTTTATCCCTGGCCAGGGAGCAGTTCTTC.

This clonotype was counted a few times. The rearrangement joins TRBV4-2 to TRBJ1-2; D is ambiguous. The CDR3 loop spans 12 amino acids. Deletions cut 0 bases from V and 5 bases from J, with 4 bases between. Per germline, CDR1 LGHNA and CDR2 YNFKEQ. The CDR3 region is CASSQDTYGYTF. As DNA, the CDR3 is TGTGCCAGCAGCCAAGATACTTATGGCTACACCTTC.

The chain uses TRBV12-3 or TRBV12-4 and TRBJ2-7; possible D gene TRBD2, 6 bases. This CDR3 is 14 amino acids long. Trimming took off 4 bases at V and 6 bases at J, with 16 bases between the two ends. CDR3 in amino acids: CASSWGAGPSEQYF. The CDR3 bases are TGTGCCAGCAGTTGGGGAGCGGGTCCGAGCGAGCAGTACTTC.

The J gene is TRBJ2-3, the V gene TRBV12-3 or TRBV12-4, with 9 bases matching TRBD2. V dropped 2 bases and J dropped 6; count of bases not matched to a gene: 9. The CDR3 is 16 residues long. The CDR3 bases are TGTGCCAGCAGTTTACAAGCGGGAGGCACGGGGGATACGCAGTATTTT. It encodes CASSLQAGGTGDTQYF.

As concerns this clonotype: The germline gene is not matched at one end of the junction; a read error may be the cause. The rearrangement uses TRBV29-1 and TRBJ2-7, with no clear D. Germline V gives CDR1 SQVTM, CDR2 ANQGSEA. There are 13 residues in the CDR3. CDR3 region: CSVFIPSLGERYF. The CDR3 DNA reads as TGCAGCGTTTTTATCCCCTCTTTAGGCGAGCGGTACTTC.